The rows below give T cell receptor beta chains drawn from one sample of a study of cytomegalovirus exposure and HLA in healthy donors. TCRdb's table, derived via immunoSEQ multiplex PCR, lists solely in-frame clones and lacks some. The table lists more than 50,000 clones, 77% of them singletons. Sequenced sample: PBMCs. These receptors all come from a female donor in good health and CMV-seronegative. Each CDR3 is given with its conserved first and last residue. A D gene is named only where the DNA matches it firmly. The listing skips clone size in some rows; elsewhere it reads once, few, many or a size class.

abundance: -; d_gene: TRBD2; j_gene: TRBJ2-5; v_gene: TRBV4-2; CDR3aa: CASSPAGAGITVETQYF; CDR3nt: TGTGCCAGCAGCCCAGCTGGAGCGGGAATAACTGTAGAGACCCAGTACTTC
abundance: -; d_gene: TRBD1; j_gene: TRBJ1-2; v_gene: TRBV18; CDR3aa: CASSEGQGSAGYGYTF; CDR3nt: TGTGCCAGCTCAGAGGGACAGGGGAGTGCCGGCTATGGCTACACCTTC
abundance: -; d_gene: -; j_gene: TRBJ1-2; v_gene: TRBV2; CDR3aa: CASSVFDRNYGYTF; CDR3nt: TGTGCCAGCAGTGTATTTGACAGAAATTATGGCTACACCTTC
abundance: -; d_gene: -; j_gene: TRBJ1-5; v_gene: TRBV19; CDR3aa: CASLDSPYSNQPQHF; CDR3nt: TGTGCCAGTCTTGACAGCCCATATAGCAATCAGCCCCAGCATTTT
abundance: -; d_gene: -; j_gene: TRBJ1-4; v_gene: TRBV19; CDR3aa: CASRQLGLAEKLFF; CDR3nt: TGTGCCAGTAGACAACTAGGGCTTGCCGAAAAACTGTTTTTT
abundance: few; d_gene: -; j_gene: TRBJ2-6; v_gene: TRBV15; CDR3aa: CATSGRDLPSDVLTF; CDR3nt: TGTGCCACCAGCGGGCGGGACCTACCCTCGGACGTCCTGACTTTC
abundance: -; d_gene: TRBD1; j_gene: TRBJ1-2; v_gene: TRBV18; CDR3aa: CASSATPTGEGYGYTF; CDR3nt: TGTGCCAGCTCAGCAACTCCGACAGGGGAGGGCTATGGCTACACCTTC
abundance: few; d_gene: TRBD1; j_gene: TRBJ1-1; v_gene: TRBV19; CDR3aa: CASSAGHRGNTEAFF; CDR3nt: TGTGCCAGTAGTGCAGGCCACAGGGGCAACACTGAAGCTTTCTTT
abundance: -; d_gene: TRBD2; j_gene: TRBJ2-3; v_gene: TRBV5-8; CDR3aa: CASSLAVSLAGPTDTQYF; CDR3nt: TGTGCCAGCAGCTTGGCCGTCTCGCTAGCGGGGCCCACAGATACGCAGTATTTT
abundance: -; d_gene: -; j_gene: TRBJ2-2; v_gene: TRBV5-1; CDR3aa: CASRVGANTGELFF; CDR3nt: TGCGCCAGCAGAGTCGGGGCGAACACCGGGGAGCTGTTTTTT
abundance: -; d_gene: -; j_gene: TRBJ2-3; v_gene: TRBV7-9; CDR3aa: CASSLISGIDTQYF; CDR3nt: TGTGCCAGCAGCTTAATATCAGGGATAGATACGCAGTATTTT
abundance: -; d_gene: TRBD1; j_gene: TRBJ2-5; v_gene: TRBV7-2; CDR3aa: CASSRGQGQETQYF; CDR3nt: TGTGCCAGCAGTAGGGGGCAGGGCCAAGAGACCCAGTACTTC
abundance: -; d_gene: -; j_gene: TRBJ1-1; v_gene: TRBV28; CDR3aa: CASSLDLGGGDTEAFF; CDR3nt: TGTGCCAGCAGTTTAGATTTGGGGGGGGGAGACACTGAAGCTTTCTTT
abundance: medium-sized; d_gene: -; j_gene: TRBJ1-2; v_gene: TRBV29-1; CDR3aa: CSVLTHYGYTF; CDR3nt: TGCAGCGTTTTAACTCACTATGGCTACACCTTC
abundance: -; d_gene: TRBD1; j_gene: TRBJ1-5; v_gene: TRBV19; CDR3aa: CASRDRDQPQHF; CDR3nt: TGTGCCAGCCGGGACAGGGATCAGCCCCAGCATTTT